The sequence of this T cell receptor beta chain was determined in a study of shared clonotypes between healthy human individuals. Original analysis: Junction-only immunoSEQ sequences carried no quality scores, so filtering differed. The data were produced by immunoSEQ multiplex PCR, yet TCRdb's version contains in-frame clones alone and is incomplete. V and J calls and clone size are as listed in that table; D and trimming were resolved from the DNA. The table shows about 2.2 million clones, with about 93% occurring only once. This CDR3 is built from 19 residues. J gave up 2 bases and V 2 bases, and 13 bases lay outside the gene matches. Germline V gene sequence: CDR1 SGHTS, CDR2 YDEGEE. Terminally differentiated effector memory CD45RA+ cells were excluded from the naive CD8 cells, which were CD45RO-negative and positively selected for CCR7. Donors, healthy HIV-negative adults, lacked recent acute infections or vaccinations.

The chain couples TRBV5-8 to TRBJ2-3; TRBD2 matches 11 bases. This clonotype was sampled from a young man in good health. Some clones in this sample may be carry-over from other donors' samples. Sequenced: naive CD8+ T cells from PBMCs. CDR3 loop: CASSFYKLLAGGPTDTQYF. CDR3 coding DNA: TGTGCCAGCAGCTTCTACAAGCTCTTAGCGGGAGGGCCCACAGATACGCAGTATTTT.